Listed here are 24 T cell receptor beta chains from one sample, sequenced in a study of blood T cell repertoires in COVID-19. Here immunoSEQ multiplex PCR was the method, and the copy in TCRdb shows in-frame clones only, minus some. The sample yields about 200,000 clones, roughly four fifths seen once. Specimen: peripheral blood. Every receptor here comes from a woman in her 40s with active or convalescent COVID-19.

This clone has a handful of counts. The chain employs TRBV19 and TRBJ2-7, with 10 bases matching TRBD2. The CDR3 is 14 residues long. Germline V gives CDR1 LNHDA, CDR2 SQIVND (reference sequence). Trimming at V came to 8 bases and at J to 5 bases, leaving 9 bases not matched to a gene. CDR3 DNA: TGTGCCAGTGAACCCCTAGCGGGAGCGAACGAGCAGTACTTC. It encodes CASEPLAGANEQYF.

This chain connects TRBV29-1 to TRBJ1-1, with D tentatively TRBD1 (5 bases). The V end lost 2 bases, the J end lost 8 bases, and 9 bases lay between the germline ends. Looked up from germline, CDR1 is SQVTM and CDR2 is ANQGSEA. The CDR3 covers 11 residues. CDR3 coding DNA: TGCAGCGTTGAAAAGGGGCTGGAAGCTTTCTTT. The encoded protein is CSVEKGLEAFF.

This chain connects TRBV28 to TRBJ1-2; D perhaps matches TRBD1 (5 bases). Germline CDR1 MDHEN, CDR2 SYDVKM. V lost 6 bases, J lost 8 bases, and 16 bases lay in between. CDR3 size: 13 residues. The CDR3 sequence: CASRGTDGGGYTF. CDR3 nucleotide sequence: TGTGCCAGCAGAGGGACGGACGGGGGGGGCTACACCTTC.

The CDR3 DNA sequence: TGCGCCAGCAGCGGCAGGACAGGGTCGGACCGAATGAAGGAAAAACTGTTTTTT. Translated: CASSGRTGSDRMKEKLFF. V is TRBV5-1 and J is TRBJ1-4; 8 nucleotides align to TRBD1. The CDR3 consists of 18 residues. V lost 4 bases, J lost 8 bases, and 19 bases stayed unmatched. From germline, CDR1 is SGHRS and CDR2 YFSETQ.

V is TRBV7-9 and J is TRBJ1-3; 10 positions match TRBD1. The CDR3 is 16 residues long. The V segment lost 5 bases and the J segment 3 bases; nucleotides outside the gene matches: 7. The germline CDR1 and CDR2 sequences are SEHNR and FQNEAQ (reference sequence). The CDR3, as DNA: TGTGCCAGCAGCACCTCGACAGGGGGCGTTGGAAACACCATATATTTT. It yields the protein CASSTSTGGVGNTIYF. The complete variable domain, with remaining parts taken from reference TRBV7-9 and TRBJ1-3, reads DTGVSQNPRHKITKRGQNVTFRCDPISEHNRLYWYRQTLGQGPEFLTYFQNEAQLEKSRLLSDRFSAERPKGSFSTLEIQRTEQGDSAMYLCASSTSTGGVGNTIYFGEGSWLTVV.

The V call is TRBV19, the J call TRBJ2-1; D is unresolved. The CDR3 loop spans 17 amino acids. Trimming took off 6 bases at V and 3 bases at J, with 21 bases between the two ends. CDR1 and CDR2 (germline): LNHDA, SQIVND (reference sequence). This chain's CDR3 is CASSSAPPGFGYNEQFF. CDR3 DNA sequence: TGTGCCAGTAGCAGTGCCCCTCCCGGGTTTGGCTACAATGAGCAGTTCTTC.

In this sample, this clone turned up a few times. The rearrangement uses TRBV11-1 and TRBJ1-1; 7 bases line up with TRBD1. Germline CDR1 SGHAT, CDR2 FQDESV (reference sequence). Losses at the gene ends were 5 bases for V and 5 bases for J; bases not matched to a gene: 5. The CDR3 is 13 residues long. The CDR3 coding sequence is TGTGCCAGCAGCGCCAACAGGGGAACTGAAGCTTTCTTT. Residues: CASSANRGTEAFF. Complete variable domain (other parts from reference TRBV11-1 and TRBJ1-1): EAEVAQSPRYKITEKSQAVAFWCDPISGHATLYWYRQILGQGPELLVQFQDESVVDDSQLPKDRFSAERLKGVDSTLKIQPAELGDSAMYLCASSANRGTEAFFGQGTRLTVV.

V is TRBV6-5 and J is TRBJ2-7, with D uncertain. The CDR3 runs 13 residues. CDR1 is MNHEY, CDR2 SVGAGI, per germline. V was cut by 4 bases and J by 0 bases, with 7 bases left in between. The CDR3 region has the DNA TGTGCCAGCAGTTCCCCTAGCTCCTACGAGCAGTACTTC. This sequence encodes CASSSPSSYEQYF.

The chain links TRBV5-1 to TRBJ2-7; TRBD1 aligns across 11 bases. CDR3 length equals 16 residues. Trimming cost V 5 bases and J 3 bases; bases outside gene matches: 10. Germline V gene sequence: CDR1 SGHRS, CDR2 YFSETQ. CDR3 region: CASRSESGTGGYEQYF. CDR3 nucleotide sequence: TGCGCCAGCAGGTCGGAATCCGGGACAGGGGGCTACGAGCAGTACTTC.

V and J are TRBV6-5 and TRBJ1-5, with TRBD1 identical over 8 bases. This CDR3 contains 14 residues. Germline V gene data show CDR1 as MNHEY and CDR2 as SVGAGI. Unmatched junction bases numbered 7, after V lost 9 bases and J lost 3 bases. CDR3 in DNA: TGTGCCAGGCCGGACAGGGCCTTCAATCAGCCCCAGCATTTT. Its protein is CARPDRAFNQPQHF.

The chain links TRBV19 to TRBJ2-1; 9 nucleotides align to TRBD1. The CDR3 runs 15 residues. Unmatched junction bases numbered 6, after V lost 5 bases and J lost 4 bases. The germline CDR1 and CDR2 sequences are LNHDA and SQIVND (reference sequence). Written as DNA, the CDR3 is TGTGCCAGTAGTCACGCGACAGGGGGTTACAATGAGCAGTTCTTC. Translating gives CASSHATGGYNEQFF.

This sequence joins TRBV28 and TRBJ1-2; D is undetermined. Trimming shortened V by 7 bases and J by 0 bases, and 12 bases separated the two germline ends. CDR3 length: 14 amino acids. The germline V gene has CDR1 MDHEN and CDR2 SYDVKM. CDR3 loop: CASISVSTNYGYTF. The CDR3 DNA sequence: TGTGCCAGCATATCAGTGTCAACTAACTATGGCTACACCTTC.

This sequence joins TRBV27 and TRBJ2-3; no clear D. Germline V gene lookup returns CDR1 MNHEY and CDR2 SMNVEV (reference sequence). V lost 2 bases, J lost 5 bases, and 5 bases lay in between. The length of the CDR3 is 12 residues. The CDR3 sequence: CASSLAGDTQYF. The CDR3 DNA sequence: TGTGCCAGCAGTTTAGCAGGAGATACGCAGTATTTT.

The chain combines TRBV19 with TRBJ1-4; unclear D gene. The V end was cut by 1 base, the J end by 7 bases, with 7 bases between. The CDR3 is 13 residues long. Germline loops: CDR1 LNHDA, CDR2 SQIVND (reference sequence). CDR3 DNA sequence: TGTGCCAGTAGTATAGTAGCCTTTGAAAAACTGTTTTTT. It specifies CASSIVAFEKLFF.

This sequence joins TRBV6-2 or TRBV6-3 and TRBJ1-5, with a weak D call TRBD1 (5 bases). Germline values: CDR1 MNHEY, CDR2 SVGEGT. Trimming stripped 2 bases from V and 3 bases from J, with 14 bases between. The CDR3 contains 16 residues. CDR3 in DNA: TGTGCCAGCAGTTACAGGGAGGGCAGGGTCAATCAGCCCCAGCATTTT. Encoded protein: CASSYREGRVNQPQHF.

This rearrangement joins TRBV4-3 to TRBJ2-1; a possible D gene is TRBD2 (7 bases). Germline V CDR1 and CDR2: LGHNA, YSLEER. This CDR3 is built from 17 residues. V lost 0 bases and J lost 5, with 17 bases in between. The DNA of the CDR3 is TGCGCCAGCAGCCAAGATCATAAGGGGGGGCCCCACAATGAGCAGTTCTTC. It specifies CASSQDHKGGPHNEQFF.

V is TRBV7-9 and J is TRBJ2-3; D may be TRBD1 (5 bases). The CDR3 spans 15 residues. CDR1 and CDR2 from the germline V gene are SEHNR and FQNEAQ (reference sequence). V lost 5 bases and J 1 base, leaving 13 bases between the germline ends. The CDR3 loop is CASSPLGVGTDTQYF. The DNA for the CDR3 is TGTGCCAGCAGCCCCCTAGGGGTCGGCACAGATACGCAGTATTTT.

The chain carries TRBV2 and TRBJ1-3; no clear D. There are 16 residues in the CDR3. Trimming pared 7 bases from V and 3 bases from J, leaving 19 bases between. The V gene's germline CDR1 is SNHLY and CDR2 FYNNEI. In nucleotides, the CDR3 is TGTGCCAGCACCATCCCGAGGGCAGGTGGTGGAAACACCATATATTTT. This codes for CASTIPRAGGGNTIYF.

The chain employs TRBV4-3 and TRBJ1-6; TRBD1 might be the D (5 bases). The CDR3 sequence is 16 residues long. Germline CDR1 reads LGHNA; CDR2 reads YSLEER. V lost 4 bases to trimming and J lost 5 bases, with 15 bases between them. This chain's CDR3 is CASSLNQGLDNSPLHF. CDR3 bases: TGCGCCAGCAGCCTCAATCAGGGTTTGGATAATTCACCCCTCCACTTT.

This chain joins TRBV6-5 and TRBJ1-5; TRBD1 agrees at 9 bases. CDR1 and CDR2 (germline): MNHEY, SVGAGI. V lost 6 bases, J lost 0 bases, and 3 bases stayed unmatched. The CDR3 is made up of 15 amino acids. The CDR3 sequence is CASSGTGYSNQPQHF. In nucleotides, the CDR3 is TGTGCCAGCAGCGGGACAGGGTATAGCAATCAGCCCCAGCATTTT.

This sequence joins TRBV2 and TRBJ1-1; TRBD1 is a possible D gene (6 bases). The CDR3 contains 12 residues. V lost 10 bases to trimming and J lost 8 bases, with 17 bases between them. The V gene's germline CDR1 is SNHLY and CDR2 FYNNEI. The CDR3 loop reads CAKSQGQSEAFF. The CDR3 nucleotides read TGTGCCAAGTCGCAGGGGCAGTCCGAAGCTTTCTTT.

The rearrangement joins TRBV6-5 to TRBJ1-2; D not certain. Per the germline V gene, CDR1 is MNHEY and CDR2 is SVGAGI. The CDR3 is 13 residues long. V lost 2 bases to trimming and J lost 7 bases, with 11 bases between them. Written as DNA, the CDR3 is TGTGCCAGCAGTTACCGTAAGTTAGCTGGCTACACCTTC. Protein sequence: CASSYRKLAGYTF.

This CDR3 is CATSQGLAVLNEQFF. CDR3 nucleotides: TGTGCCACCAGTCAGGGACTAGCGGTTTTGAATGAGCAGTTCTTC. The V gene is TRBV24-1, the J gene TRBJ2-1; 11 bases are a match to TRBD2. This CDR3 comprises 15 residues. The ends lost 6 bases at V and 7 bases at J; junction bases unmatched: 7. Germline loops: CDR1 KGHDR, CDR2 SFDVKD.

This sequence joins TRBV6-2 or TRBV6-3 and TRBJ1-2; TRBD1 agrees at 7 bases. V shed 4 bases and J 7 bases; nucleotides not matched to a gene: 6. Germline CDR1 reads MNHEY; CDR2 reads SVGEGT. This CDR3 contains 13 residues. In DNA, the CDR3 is TGTGCCAGCAGTTCCAGGGGGTGGAGTGGCTACACCTTC. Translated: CASSSRGWSGYTF.